This TCR beta chain comes out of a study of cytomegalovirus exposure and HLA in healthy donors. Study as a whole: In an early release, HLA-typed donors contributed 90 million or so unique TCR sequences.

PCR was performed using 60 Vbeta and 13 Jbeta primers. Here immunoSEQ multiplex PCR was the method, and the copy in TCRdb shows in-frame clones only, minus some. The profile covers some 150,000 clones, with 60% to 85% appearing a single time and about 2.5% taken by the ten largest. This clone was seen a handful of times. This CDR3 region has 16 residues. Germline CDR1 is SGHNT and CDR2 is YYREEE (reference sequence). With 6 bases clipped from V and 2 bases from J, the junction kept 9 bases outside the gene matches. The source material was PBMCs. The chain is built from TRBV5-4 and TRBJ1-1, with 11 bases aligning to TRBD1. This receptor was taken from a male donor in good health and CMV-seronegative. CDR3 sequence: CASTHPDRGPNTEAFF. The DNA for the CDR3 is TGTGCCAGCACTCATCCGGACAGGGGGCCTAACACTGAAGCTTTCTTT.